These 5 T cell receptor beta chains share one sample of origin, sequenced in a study of OX40 agonist ivuxolimab in advanced cancers. Profiling relied on immunoSEQ multiplex PCR, and the TCRdb table lists in-frame clones only, not all of them. This repertoire shows fewer than 100,000 clones, around 90% found once; its top ten account for about a tenth. Specimen: CD4+ or CD8+ T cells sorted from blood, collected in a trial of the OX40 agonist ivuxolimab. These receptor sequences come from an adult with an advanced solid tumor such as melanoma, head and neck, liver or kidney cancer.

The rearrangement joins TRBV4-1 to TRBJ2-3, with 10 bases identical to TRBD1. CDR1 is MGHRA, CDR2 YSYEKL, per germline. With V trimmed by 3 bases and J by 6 bases, 18 bases remained unmatched. The CDR3 is 19 residues long. In DNA form, the CDR3 reads TGCGCCAGCAGCCACTTCCCCAAGGGACAGGGGTTTCAGTCGGATACGCAGTATTTT. Translation gives CASSHFPKGQGFQSDTQYF.

The gene calls are TRBV6-1 and TRBJ2-7, with no clear D. Germline V gene lookup returns CDR1 MNHNS and CDR2 SASEGT. The V and J ends lost 10 bases and 2 bases respectively, with 0 bases between them. The CDR3 is 8 amino acids. This chain's CDR3 is CATYEQYF. The CDR3 nucleotides are TGTGCCACCTACGAGCAGTACTTC.

The chain combines TRBV5-1 with TRBJ2-3; D is possibly TRBD2 (6 bases). The CDR3 has 17 residues. Trimming removed 2 bases at V and 1 base at J, with 17 bases between. Germline CDR1 reads SGHRS; CDR2 reads YFSETQ. The CDR3 is CASSFRPPGGGTDTQYF. The DNA of the CDR3 is TGCGCCAGCAGCTTCCGCCCCCCCGGGGGAGGCACAGATACGCAGTATTTT.

This clone was recorded once. The CDR3 DNA follows: TGTGCCAGCAGCTTAGCGCCTACTAGCGGGGATTGGGACAATGAGCAGTTCTTC. Translating it yields CASSLAPTSGDWDNEQFF. The V gene is TRBV7-6, the J gene TRBJ2-1, with 10 bases that match TRBD2. Germline lookup yields CDR1 SGHVS and CDR2 FNYEAQ. This CDR3 spans 18 amino acids. Unmatched junction bases numbered 10, after V lost 0 bases and J lost 5 bases.

The chain uses TRBV6-1 and TRBJ2-6; either TRBD1 or TRBD2 may fit D (5 bases each). Germline values: CDR1 MNHNS, CDR2 SASEGT. This CDR3 is built from 14 residues. V lost 6 bases and J lost 1, with 7 bases in between. CDR3 in amino acids: CASRRGSGANVLTF. The CDR3 bases are TGTGCCAGCAGGAGGGGATCTGGGGCCAACGTCCTGACTTTC.